This paragraph covers one T cell receptor beta chain sequence. Its matching antigen is unknown. This entry comes from a study of cytomegalovirus exposure and HLA in healthy donors. Germline V CDR1 and CDR2: GTSNPN, SVGIG (reference sequence). V lost 4 bases and J lost 4; bases outside the gene matches: 9. CDR3 size: 15 residues. It was with 60 Vbeta and 13 Jbeta primers that the PCR ran. Using immunoSEQ multiplex PCR, the repertoire was profiled, and TCRdb retains in-frame clones only, with some absent. The sample holds approximately 150,000 clones; over 70% are singletons and the top ten take 6% to 7.5%. Whole-study findings and limits: Later, an analysis showed that TCR beta chains associated with HLA were more clonally expanded than others that were equally common.

The origin of this receptor is a man aged 25 to 40 in good health and CMV-seropositive. Sequenced input: PBMCs. The chain carries TRBV30 and TRBJ1-2; 10 bases line up with TRBD1. The CDR3 spells CAWTEGTGVPYGYTF. DNA of the CDR3: TGTGCCTGGACCGAAGGGACAGGGGTCCCCTATGGCTACACCTTC. The full variable domain, in which reference TRBV30 and TRBJ1-2 provide the parts outside the CDR3, is SQTIHQWPATLVQPVGSPLSLECTVEGTSNPNLYWYRQAAGRGLQLLFYSVGIGQISSEVPQNLSASRPQDRQFILSSKKLLLSDSGFYLCAWTEGTGVPYGYTFGSGTRLTVV.